This T cell receptor (beta chain) was documented in a study of cytomegalovirus exposure and HLA in healthy donors. Study overall: There were approximately 81 million unique TCRs (from HLA-typed donors) in an early data release. Notes on the study in general: It was in a later analysis that TCR association rates were seen to vary by HLA locus, highest for DRB1 and lowest for HLA-C. Looking again later, the authors saw that most CMV-associated TCR beta chains seemed HLA-restricted. What TCR beta sequences reportedly achieved was accurate prediction of HLA-A and HLA-B alleles in most subjects.

This PCR relied on a set of 60 Vbeta primers and 13 Jbeta primers. The repertoire was sequenced with immunoSEQ multiplex PCR; TCRdb's copy has only in-frame clones and lacks some. This table has around 140,000 clones, roughly 79% appearing once. As to this clone: The antigen is unknown.

Input material: PBMCs. The TCR was taken from an older woman in good health and CMV-seropositive.

DNA for the CDR3: TGTGCCTGGAGCAAGGGACAACAAGAGACCCAGTACTTC. It is translated as CAWSKGQQETQYF. The V call is TRBV30, the J call TRBJ2-5, with a weak D call TRBD1 (6 bases). V gave up 3 bases and J gave up 2 bases, with 10 bases separating them. Germline V gene data show CDR1 as GTSNPN and CDR2 as SVGIG (reference sequence). The CDR3 covers 13 residues.